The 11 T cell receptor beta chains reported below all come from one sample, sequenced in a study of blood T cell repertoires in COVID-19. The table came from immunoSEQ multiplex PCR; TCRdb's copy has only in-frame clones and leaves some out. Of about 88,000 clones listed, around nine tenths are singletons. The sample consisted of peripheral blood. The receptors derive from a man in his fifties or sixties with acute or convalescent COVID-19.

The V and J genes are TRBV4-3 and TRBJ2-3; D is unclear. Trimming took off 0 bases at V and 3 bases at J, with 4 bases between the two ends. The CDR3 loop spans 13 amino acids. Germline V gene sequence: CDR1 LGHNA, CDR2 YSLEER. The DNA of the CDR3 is TGCGCCAGCAGCCAAGATTATACAGATACGCAGTATTTT. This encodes CASSQDYTDTQYF.

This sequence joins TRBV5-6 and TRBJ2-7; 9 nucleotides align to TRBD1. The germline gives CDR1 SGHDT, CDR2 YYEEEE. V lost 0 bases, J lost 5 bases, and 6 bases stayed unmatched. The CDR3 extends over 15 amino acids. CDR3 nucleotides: TGTGCCAGCAGCTTGGGTGGACAGGGGAGACACGAGCAGTACTTC. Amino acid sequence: CASSLGGQGRHEQYF.

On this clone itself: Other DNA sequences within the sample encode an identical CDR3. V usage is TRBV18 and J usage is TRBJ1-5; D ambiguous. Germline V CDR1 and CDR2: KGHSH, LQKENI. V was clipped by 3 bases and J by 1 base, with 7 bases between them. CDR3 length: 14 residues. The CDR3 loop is CASSPGQSNQPQHF. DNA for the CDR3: TGTGCCAGCTCACCTGGTCAGAGCAATCAGCCCCAGCATTTT.

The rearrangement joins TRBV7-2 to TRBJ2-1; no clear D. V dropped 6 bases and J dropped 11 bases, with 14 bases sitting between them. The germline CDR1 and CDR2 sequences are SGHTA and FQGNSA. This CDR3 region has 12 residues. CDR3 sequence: CASRSDTQKQFF. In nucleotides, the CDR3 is TGTGCCAGCAGGTCAGACACTCAAAAGCAGTTCTTC. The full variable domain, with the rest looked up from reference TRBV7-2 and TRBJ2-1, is GAGVSQSPSNKVTEKGKDVELRCDPISGHTALYWYRQSLGQGLEFLIYFQGNSAPDKSGLPSDRFSAERTGGSVSTLTIQRTQQEDSAVYLCASRSDTQKQFFGPGTRLTVL.

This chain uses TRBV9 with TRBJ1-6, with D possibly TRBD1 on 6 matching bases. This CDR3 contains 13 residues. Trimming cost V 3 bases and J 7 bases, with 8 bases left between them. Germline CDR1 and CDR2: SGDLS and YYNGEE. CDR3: CASSAGQNSPLHF. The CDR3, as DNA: TGTGCCAGCAGCGCCGGACAGAATTCACCCCTCCACTTT.

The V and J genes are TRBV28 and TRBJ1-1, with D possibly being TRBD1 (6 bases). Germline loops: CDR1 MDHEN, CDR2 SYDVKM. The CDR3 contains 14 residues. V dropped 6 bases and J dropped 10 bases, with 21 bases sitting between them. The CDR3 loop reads CASSGEGGLKGAFF. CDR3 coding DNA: TGTGCCAGCAGCGGGGAGGGGGGTTTAAAGGGAGCTTTCTTT. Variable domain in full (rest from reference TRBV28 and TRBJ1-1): DVKVTQSSRYLVKRTGEKVFLECVQDMDHENMFWYRQDPGLGLRLIYFSYDVKMKEKGDIPEGYSVSREKKERFSLILESASTNQTSMYLCASSGEGGLKGAFFGQGTRLTVV.

The CDR3 coding sequence is TGCGCCAGCAGCCAAACCGGGATCAGCTATGAGCAGTTCTTC. Protein sequence: CASSQTGISYEQFF. The chain is built from TRBV4-1 and TRBJ2-1; tentative D call: TRBD2 (5 bases). CDR1 is MGHRA and CDR2 is YSYEKL in the germline V gene. This CDR3 contains 14 residues. V lost 2 bases to trimming and J lost 8 bases, with 13 bases between them.

Written as DNA, the CDR3 is TGTGCCAGCAAAACAGGGTACAATCAGCCCCAGCATTTT. It yields the protein CASKTGYNQPQHF. The chain carries TRBV27 and TRBJ1-5; a possible D gene is TRBD1 (6 bases). Germline V gene sequence: CDR1 MNHEY, CDR2 SMNVEV (reference sequence). Trimming took off 7 bases at V and 3 bases at J, with 10 bases between the two ends. This CDR3 contains 13 residues.

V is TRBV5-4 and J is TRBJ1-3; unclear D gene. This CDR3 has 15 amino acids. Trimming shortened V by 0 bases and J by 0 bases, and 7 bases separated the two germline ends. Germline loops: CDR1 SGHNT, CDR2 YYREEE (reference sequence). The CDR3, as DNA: TGTGCCAGCAGCTTGGACGGGATCTCTGGAAACACCATATATTTT. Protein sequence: CASSLDGISGNTIYF. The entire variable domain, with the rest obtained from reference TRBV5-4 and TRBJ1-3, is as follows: ETGVTQSPTHLIKTRGQQVTLRCSSQSGHNTVSWYQQALGQGPQFIFQYYREEENGRGNFPPRFSGLQFPNYSSELNVNALELDDSALYLCASSLDGISGNTIYFGEGSWLTVV.

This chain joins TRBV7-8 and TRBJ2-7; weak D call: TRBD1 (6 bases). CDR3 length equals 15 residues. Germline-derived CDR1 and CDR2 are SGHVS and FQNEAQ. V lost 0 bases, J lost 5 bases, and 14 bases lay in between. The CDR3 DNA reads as TGTGCCAGCAGCTTAGCGGGAAGGGGGTGGAACGAGCAGTACTTC. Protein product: CASSLAGRGWNEQYF.

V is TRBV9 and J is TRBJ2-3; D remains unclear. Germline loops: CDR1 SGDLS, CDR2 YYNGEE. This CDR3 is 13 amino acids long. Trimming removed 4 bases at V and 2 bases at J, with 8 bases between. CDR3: CASSPTPTDTQYF. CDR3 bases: TGTGCCAGCAGCCCCACTCCCACAGATACGCAGTATTTT.